This T cell receptor (beta chain) derives from a study of Graves' ophthalmopathy and Graves' hyperthyroidism. Amplifying from RNA transcripts, the study obtained TCR beta CDR3 regions. The first round was an RT-PCR with HTBI primers, and the second round was a multiplex PCR. TCRdb recomputed calls from the multiplex PCR reads with MiXCR, one row per CDR3 protein. The sample lists hundreds of thousands of distinct CDR3 sequences; around 20% were seen once. Exclusion applied to patients with other autoimmune diseases, uncontrolled infections, pregnancy or lactation. This CDR3 contains 12 residues. With 5 bases removed from V and 10 bases from J, the gap between germline ends came to 14 bases. Germline loops: CDR1 SGHTA, CDR2 FQGNSA.

The sample was peripheral blood. This receptor was obtained from a woman between 18 and 30 years old with stable Graves' hyperthyroidism. The chain uses TRBV7-2 and TRBJ1-1, with D hard to call. Here the CDR3 reads CASSPIRAGAFF. The CDR3 bases are TGTGCCAGCAGCCCTATTAGGGCAGGAGCTTTCTTT.